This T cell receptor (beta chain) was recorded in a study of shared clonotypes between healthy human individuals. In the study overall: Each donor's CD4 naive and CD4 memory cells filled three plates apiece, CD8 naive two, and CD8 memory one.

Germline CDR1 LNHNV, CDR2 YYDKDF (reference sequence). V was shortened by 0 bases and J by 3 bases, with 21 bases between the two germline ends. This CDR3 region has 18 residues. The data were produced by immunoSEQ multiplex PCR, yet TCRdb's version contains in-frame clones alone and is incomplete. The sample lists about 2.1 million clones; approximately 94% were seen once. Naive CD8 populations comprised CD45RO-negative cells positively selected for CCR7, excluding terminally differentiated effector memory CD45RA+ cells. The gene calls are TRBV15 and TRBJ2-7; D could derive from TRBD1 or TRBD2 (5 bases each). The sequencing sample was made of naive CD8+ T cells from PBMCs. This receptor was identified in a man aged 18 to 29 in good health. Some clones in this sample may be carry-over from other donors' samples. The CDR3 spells CATSRDPRDGKNHYEQYF. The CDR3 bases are TGTGCCACCAGCAGAGATCCAAGGGACGGAAAAAATCACTACGAGCAGTACTTC.